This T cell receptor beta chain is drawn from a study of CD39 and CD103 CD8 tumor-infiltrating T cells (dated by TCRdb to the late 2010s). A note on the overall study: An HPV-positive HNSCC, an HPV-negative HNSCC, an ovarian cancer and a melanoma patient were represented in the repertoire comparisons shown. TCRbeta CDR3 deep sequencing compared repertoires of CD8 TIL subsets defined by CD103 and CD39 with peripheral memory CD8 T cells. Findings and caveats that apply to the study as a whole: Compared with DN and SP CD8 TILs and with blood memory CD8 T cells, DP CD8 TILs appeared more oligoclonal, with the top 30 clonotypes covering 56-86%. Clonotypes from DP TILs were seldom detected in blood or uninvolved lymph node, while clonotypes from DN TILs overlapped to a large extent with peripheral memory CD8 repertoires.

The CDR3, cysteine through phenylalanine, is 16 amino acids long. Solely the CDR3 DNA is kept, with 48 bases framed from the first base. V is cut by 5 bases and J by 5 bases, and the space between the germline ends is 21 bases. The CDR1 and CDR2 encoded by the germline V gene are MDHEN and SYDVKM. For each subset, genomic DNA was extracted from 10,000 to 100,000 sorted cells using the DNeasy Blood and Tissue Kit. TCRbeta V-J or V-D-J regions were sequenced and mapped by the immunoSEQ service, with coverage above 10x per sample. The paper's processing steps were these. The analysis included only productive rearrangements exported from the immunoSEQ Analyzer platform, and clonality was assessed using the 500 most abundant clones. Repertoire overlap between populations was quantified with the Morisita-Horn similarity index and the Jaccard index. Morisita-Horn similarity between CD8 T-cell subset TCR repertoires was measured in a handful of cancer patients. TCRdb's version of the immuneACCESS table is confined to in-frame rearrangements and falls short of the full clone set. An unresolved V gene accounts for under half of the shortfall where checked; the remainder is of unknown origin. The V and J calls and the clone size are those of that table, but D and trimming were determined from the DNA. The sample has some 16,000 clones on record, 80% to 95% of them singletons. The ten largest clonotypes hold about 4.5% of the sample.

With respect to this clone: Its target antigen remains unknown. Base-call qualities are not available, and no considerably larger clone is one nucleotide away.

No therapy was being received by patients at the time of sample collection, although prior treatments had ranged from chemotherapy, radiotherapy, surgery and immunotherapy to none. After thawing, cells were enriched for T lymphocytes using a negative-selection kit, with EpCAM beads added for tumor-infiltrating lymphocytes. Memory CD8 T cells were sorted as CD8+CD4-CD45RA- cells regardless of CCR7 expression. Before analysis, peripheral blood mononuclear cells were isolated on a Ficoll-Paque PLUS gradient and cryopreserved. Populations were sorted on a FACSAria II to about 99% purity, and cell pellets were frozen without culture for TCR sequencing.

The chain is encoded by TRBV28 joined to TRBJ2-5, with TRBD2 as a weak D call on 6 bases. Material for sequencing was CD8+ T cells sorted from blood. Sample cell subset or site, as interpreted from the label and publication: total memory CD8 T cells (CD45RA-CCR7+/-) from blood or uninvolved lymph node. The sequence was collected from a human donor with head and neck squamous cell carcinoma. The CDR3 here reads CASSPTSGTPWETQYF. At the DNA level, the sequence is TGTGCCAGCAGTCCTACCTCCGGGACTCCCTGGGAGACCCAGTACTTC.